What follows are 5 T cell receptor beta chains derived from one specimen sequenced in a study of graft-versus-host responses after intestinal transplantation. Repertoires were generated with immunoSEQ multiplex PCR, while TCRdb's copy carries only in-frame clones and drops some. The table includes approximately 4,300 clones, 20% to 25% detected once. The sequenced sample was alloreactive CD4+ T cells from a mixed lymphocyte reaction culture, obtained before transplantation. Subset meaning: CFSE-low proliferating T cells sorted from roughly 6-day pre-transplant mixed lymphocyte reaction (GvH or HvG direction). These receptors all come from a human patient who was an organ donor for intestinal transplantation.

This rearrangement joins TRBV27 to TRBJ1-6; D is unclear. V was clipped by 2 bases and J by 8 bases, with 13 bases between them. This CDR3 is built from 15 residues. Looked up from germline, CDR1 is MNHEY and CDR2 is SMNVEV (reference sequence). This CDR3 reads CASSLIGYQDSPLHF. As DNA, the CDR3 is TGTGCCAGCAGTTTAATTGGCTACCAGGATTCACCCCTCCACTTT.

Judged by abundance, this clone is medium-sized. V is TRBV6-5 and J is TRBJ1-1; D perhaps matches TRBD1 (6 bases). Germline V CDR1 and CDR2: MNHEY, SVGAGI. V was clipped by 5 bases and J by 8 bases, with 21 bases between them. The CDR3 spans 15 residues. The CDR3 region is CASSRAGNRAGEAFF. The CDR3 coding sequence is TGTGCCAGCAGTAGAGCGGGAAACAGGGCCGGAGAAGCTTTCTTT.

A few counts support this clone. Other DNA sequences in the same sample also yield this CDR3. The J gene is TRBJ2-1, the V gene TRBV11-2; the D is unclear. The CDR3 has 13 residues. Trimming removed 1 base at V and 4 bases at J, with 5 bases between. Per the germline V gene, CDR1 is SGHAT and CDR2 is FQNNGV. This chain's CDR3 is CASSLVPYNEQFF. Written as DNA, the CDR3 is TGTGCCAGCAGCTTAGTCCCTTACAATGAGCAGTTCTTC.

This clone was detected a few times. CDR3 coding DNA: TGTGCCAGCAGACCTACTAGCGGGGGGTTGGAGACCCAGTACTTC. Translated, it gives CASRPTSGGLETQYF. The V and J genes are TRBV6-6 and TRBJ2-5; TRBD2 agrees at 12 bases. The CDR3 runs to 15 residues. CDR1 is MNHNY and CDR2 is SVGAGI in the germline V gene (reference sequence). Germline trimming cut 6 bases from V and 5 bases from J; bases unmatched to any gene: 7.

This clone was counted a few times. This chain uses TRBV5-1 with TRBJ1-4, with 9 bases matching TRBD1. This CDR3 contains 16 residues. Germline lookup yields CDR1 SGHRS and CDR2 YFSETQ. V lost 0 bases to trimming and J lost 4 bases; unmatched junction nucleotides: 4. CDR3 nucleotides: TGCGCCAGCAGCTTGGCGGGGACAGGGTATAATGAAAAACTGTTTTTT. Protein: CASSLAGTGYNEKLFF.